What follows are 14 T cell receptor beta chains derived from one specimen sequenced in a study of blood T cell repertoires in COVID-19. Using immunoSEQ multiplex PCR, the repertoire was profiled, and TCRdb retains in-frame clones only, with some absent. The sample records about 220,000 clones, over 65% being singletons. Sequencing used PBMCs or T cells enriched from blood (not recorded which). The receptors stem from an older woman who had recovered from COVID-19.

This rearrangement joins TRBV10-2 to TRBJ1-5; possibly TRBD1 for D (5 bases). V was shortened by 5 bases and J by 7 bases, with 18 bases between the two germline ends. This CDR3 has 15 amino acids. Germline V gene sequence: CDR1 WSHSY, CDR2 SAAADI. For the CDR3, the DNA is TGCGCCAGCAGTCATAGCAGGGAGGCCGCACAGCCCCAGCATTTT. Translating it yields CASSHSREAAQPQHF.

The chain recombines TRBV6-2 or TRBV6-3 with TRBJ1-5; D uncertain. Germline values: CDR1 MNHEY, CDR2 SVGEGT. V gave up 4 bases and J gave up 6 bases, with 7 bases separating them. This CDR3 spans 12 amino acids. The CDR3 nucleotides read TGTGCCAGCAGTTCATACGGTCAGCCCCAGCATTTT. Translation gives CASSSYGQPQHF.

The chain couples TRBV5-8 to TRBJ1-5, with TRBD1 matching over 9 bases. The CDR3 loop spans 18 amino acids. In germline, CDR1 is SGHTS, CDR2 YDEGEE. V dropped 1 base and J dropped 2; count of bases not matched to a gene: 10. The CDR3 DNA is TGTGCCAGCAGCTTGTATCTATCCCGGGACAGGGGCAATCAGCCCCAGCATTTT. Its translation is CASSLYLSRDRGNQPQHF. The full variable domain, its missing parts supplied by reference TRBV5-8 and TRBJ1-5, is EAGVTQSPTHLIKTRGQQATLRCSPISGHTSVYWYQQALGLGLQFLLWYDEGEERNRGNFPPRFSGRQFPNYSSELNVNALELEDSALYLCASSLYLSRDRGNQPQHFGDGTRLSIL.

This chain uses TRBV18 with TRBJ2-7; 9 bases fit TRBD1. This CDR3 has 14 amino acids. The V and J ends lost 2 bases and 6 bases, in that order; junction bases with no gene match: 5. Germline V gene data show CDR1 as KGHSH and CDR2 as LQKENI. Here the CDR3 reads CASSPWTGASEQYF. For the CDR3, the DNA is TGTGCCAGCTCACCATGGACAGGGGCGAGCGAGCAGTACTTC.

The chain is built from TRBV3-1 (or the pseudogene TRBV3-2) and TRBJ2-5; TRBD2 matches at 13 bases. Germline CDR1 is LGHDT and CDR2 is YNNKEL (reference sequence). V was pared by 1 base and J by 5 bases, with 4 bases of the junction left unmatched. The CDR3 has 16 amino acids. The CDR3 DNA is TGTGCCAGCAGCCAAGCCCGGACTAGCGGGAGTGAGACCCAGTACTTC. Translated, it gives CASSQARTSGSETQYF.

This chain links TRBV5-1 with TRBJ2-2; tentative D call: TRBD1 (6 bases). The CDR3 is 16 residues long. CDR1 is SGHRS and CDR2 is YFSETQ in the germline V gene. V was shortened by 4 bases and J by 1 base, with 14 bases between the two germline ends. DNA for the CDR3: TGCGCCAGCAGCCCCACCGGGACATGGAACACCGGGGAGCTGTTTTTT. It yields the protein CASSPTGTWNTGELFF.

The chain couples TRBV27 to TRBJ2-1; D uncertain. Trimming took 2 bases from V and 6 from J, leaving 8 bases between them. Germline V gene data show CDR1 as MNHEY and CDR2 as SMNVEV (reference sequence). The CDR3 loop spans 13 amino acids. In DNA form, the CDR3 reads TGTGCCAGCAGTTTAACAGCTGGCAATGAGCAGTTCTTC. It yields the protein CASSLTAGNEQFF.

The rearrangement links TRBV9 to TRBJ1-1; no reliable D call. CDR3 length equals 14 residues. Looked up from germline, CDR1 is SGDLS and CDR2 is YYNGEE. Trimming removed 0 bases from V and 7 bases from J, with 13 bases in between. The CDR3 protein is CASSVGGDTVEAFF. The DNA of the CDR3 is TGTGCCAGCAGCGTAGGCGGCGATACCGTTGAAGCTTTCTTT.

V gene TRBV7-2 combines with J gene TRBJ1-2; 8 bases are a match to TRBD1. Germline CDR1 and CDR2: SGHTA and FQGNSA. V gave up 5 bases and J gave up 2 bases; unmatched junction bases: 4. This CDR3 region has 14 residues. The CDR3 DNA is TGTGCCAGCAGCCCCGGACAGGGAAACTATGGCTACACCTTC. Encoded protein: CASSPGQGNYGYTF.

V usage is TRBV6-5 and J usage is TRBJ1-2; the match to TRBD1 covers 8 bases. From germline, CDR1 is MNHEY and CDR2 SVGAGI. Unmatched junction bases numbered 7, after V lost 8 bases and J lost 2 bases. The CDR3 spans 14 residues. The CDR3 spells CASENRGLNYGYTF. For the CDR3, the DNA is TGTGCCAGCGAAAACAGGGGGTTAAACTATGGCTACACCTTC.

The J gene is TRBJ1-2, the V gene TRBV7-2; D might be TRBD1 (6 bases). Germline V lookup: CDR1 SGHTA, CDR2 FQGNSA. Trimming removed 4 bases from V and 5 bases from J, with 11 bases in between. The CDR3 spans 13 residues. Written as DNA, the CDR3 is TGTGCCAGCAGCTGGACAGACATTTATGGCTACACCTTC. Protein sequence: CASSWTDIYGYTF.

This rearrangement joins TRBV7-9 to TRBJ2-1, with unresolved D. Per the germline V gene, CDR1 is SEHNR and CDR2 is FQNEAQ (reference sequence). This CDR3 spans 14 amino acids. The ends were cut back, 5 bases at V and 0 bases at J, with 8 bases in the middle. CDR3 DNA sequence: TGTGCCAGCAGCCAGACTGGCTCCTACAATGAGCAGTTCTTC. It specifies CASSQTGSYNEQFF.

This chain connects TRBV6-5 to TRBJ1-6, with TRBD1 matching over 9 bases. The CDR3 length is 13 residues. The junction had 3 bases not matched to a gene; V was cut back by 6 bases and J by 9 bases. The V gene's germline CDR1 is MNHEY and CDR2 SVGAGI. CDR3 coding DNA: TGTGCCAGCAGACAGGGGGCTGGTTCACCCCTCCACTTT. This sequence encodes CASRQGAGSPLHF.

The gene calls are TRBV7-9 and TRBJ1-5; 7 nucleotides agree with TRBD1. The CDR3 runs to 13 residues. The J segment lost 5 bases and the V segment lost 8 bases, leaving 6 bases of the junction unmatched. CDR1 SEHNR and CDR2 FQNEAQ come from the germline V gene (reference sequence). As DNA, the CDR3 is TGTGCCAGCTCCCAGGGGGAGTATCAGCCCCAGCATTTT. As protein: CASSQGEYQPQHF.